A single sample gave rise to the 24 T cell receptor beta chains below, sequenced in a study of vaccination effects on CD4 cells after COVID-19. The assay was immunoSEQ multiplex PCR, and TCRdb's table has in-frame clones only and misses some. This sample has around 83,000 clones, with 60% to 80% found just once. For these TCRs, the target antigens are not known. The ViraFEST assay expanded antigen-specific CD4+ T cells with viral peptide pools before sequencing. Following 10 days of culture, CD4+ T cells were isolated. Specimen: CD4+ T cells from PBMCs cultured with HCoV-229E spike peptides, collected before COVID-19 vaccination. The receptors were sampled from a human donor who received a COVID-19 vaccine.

J is TRBJ1-2 and V is TRBV19; 9 nucleotides align to TRBD1. Trimming removed 6 bases from V and 5 bases from J; junction bases left unmatched: 4. In germline, CDR1 is LNHDA, CDR2 SQIVND (reference sequence). CDR3 length: 13 amino acids. This chain's CDR3 is CASSPQGAYGYTF. The CDR3 coding sequence is TGTGCCAGTAGCCCACAGGGGGCGTATGGCTACACCTTC.

The V and J genes are TRBV24-1 and TRBJ2-3; no clear D. The CDR3 contains 15 residues. The germline V and J ends were trimmed by 0 bases and 5 bases, with 11 bases remaining between them. Germline V lookup: CDR1 KGHDR, CDR2 SFDVKD. CDR3 residues: CATSDLRAPGDTQYF. DNA of the CDR3: TGTGCCACCAGTGATTTGAGGGCGCCCGGAGATACGCAGTATTTT.

This sequence joins TRBV7-3 and TRBJ1-2; TRBD1 matches 11 bases. V was pared by 4 bases and J by 8 bases, with 9 bases of the junction left unmatched. The CDR3 loop spans 15 amino acids. Germline V gene data show CDR1 as SGHTA and CDR2 as FQGTGA. CDR3 amino acids: CASSSPGQGVGGYTF. CDR3 nucleotides: TGTGCCAGCAGCTCCCCGGGACAGGGGGTCGGAGGCTACACCTTC.

The chain employs TRBV19 and TRBJ1-4, with TRBD1 as a possible D gene (5 bases). Trimming removed 5 bases at V and 8 bases at J, with 15 bases between. The CDR3 loop spans 14 amino acids. In germline, CDR1 is LNHDA, CDR2 SQIVND (reference sequence). CDR3 DNA sequence: TGTGCCAGTAGTGGGACCTGGGATATGGAAAAACTGTTTTTT. As protein: CASSGTWDMEKLFF.

The V and J genes are TRBV10-3 and TRBJ1-1, with 7 bases that match TRBD1. This CDR3 contains 16 residues. From germline, CDR1 is ENHRY and CDR2 SYGVKD. J gave up 4 bases and V 6 bases, and 14 bases lay outside the gene matches. DNA for the CDR3: TGTGCCATCAGGGCCGGGACAGTTAGAAGGGGCACTGAAGCTTTCTTT. It encodes CAIRAGTVRRGTEAFF.

V gene TRBV7-3 combines with J gene TRBJ2-3, with D tentatively TRBD2 (7 bases). Germline CDR1 reads SGHTA; CDR2 reads FQGTGA. The CDR3 sequence is 16 residues long. The V end was cut by 2 bases, the J end by 4 bases, with 16 bases between. The CDR3 DNA follows: TGTGCCAGCAGCTTACACCGGCTCGGGGGGCCAGATACGCAGTATTTT. Encoded protein: CASSLHRLGGPDTQYF. The entire variable domain, with the rest obtained from reference TRBV7-3 and TRBJ2-3, is as follows: GAGVSQTPSNKVTEKGKYVELRCDPISGHTALYWYRQSLGQGPEFLIYFQGTGAADDSGLPNDRFFAVRPEGSVSTLKIQRTERGDSAVYLCASSLHRLGGPDTQYFGPGTRLTVL.

The rearrangement uses TRBV6-2 or TRBV6-3 and TRBJ2-7, with D perhaps TRBD1 (6 bases). With 4 bases removed from V and 2 bases from J, the gap between germline ends came to 6 bases. Germline V gene data show CDR1 as MNHEY and CDR2 as SVGEGT. This CDR3 contains 12 residues. DNA of the CDR3: TGTGCCAGCAGTTCAGGGGCCTACGAGCAGTACGTC. Amino acids: CASSSGAYEQYV.

This chain joins TRBV6-5 and TRBJ2-1; perhaps TRBD1 as D (5 bases). CDR3 length: 15 residues. The ends were cut back, 2 bases at V and 6 bases at J, with 14 bases in the middle. Germline CDR1 is MNHEY and CDR2 is SVGAGI. The DNA of the CDR3 is TGTGCCAGCAGTTACCAGGGTATGCTGGGCAATGAGCAGTTCTTC. Its protein is CASSYQGMLGNEQFF.

The chain joins TRBV9 to TRBJ1-6, with TRBD1 as a possible D gene (5 bases). The CDR3 spans 14 residues. V was shortened by 3 bases and J by 7 bases, with 11 bases between the two germline ends. The germline V gene encodes CDR1 SGDLS and CDR2 YYNGEE. The CDR3 DNA follows: TGTGCCAGCAGCGGGGACGGAGGAAATTCACCCCTCCACTTT. It codes for CASSGDGGNSPLHF.

This chain joins TRBV6-5 and TRBJ2-3; D gene ambiguous. This CDR3 has 13 amino acids. V shed 0 bases and J shed 4 bases, with 5 bases lying between them. The germline gives CDR1 MNHEY, CDR2 SVGAGI. The CDR3 is CASSYSRADTQYF. The CDR3, as DNA: TGTGCCAGCAGTTACTCCCGAGCAGATACGCAGTATTTT.

This clone appeared once. V is TRBV18 and J is TRBJ1-5; 9 bases map to TRBD1. The J segment lost 7 bases and the V segment lost 6 bases, leaving 7 bases of the junction unmatched. Germline values: CDR1 KGHSH, CDR2 LQKENI. CDR3 size: 14 residues. The chain's CDR3 is CASSPGQGSQPQHF. CDR3 DNA: TGTGCCAGCTCGCCGGGACAGGGAAGCCAGCCCCAGCATTTT.

J is TRBJ1-1 and V is TRBV18; D unclear. There are 15 residues in the CDR3. Deletions cut 3 bases from V and 6 bases from J, with 17 bases between. Germline V gene lookup returns CDR1 KGHSH and CDR2 LQKENI. The CDR3 here is CASSPGGRVHPEAFF. CDR3 sequence (DNA): TGTGCCAGCTCACCCGGAGGGCGAGTTCATCCTGAAGCTTTCTTT.

This chain connects TRBV19 to TRBJ1-5; 9 bases align to TRBD1. The V segment lost 8 bases and the J segment 0 bases; nucleotides outside the gene matches: 8. Germline V gives CDR1 LNHDA, CDR2 SQIVND (reference sequence). This CDR3 is 16 amino acids long. The DNA for the CDR3 is TGTGCCAGTTCCGGGACAGGGATTTTTAGCAATCAGCCCCAGCATTTT. Encoded protein: CASSGTGIFSNQPQHF.

The chain links TRBV28 to TRBJ2-3; 9 bases line up with TRBD1. The V gene end was trimmed by 5 bases and the J gene end by 4 bases; junction bases not matched to a gene: 10. This CDR3 spans 16 amino acids. Germline CDR1 reads MDHEN; CDR2 reads SYDVKM. The CDR3 coding sequence is TGTGCCAGCAGTGTGAACCCGGGACAGGGATCAGATACGCAGTATTTT. This translates into CASSVNPGQGSDTQYF.

J is TRBJ2-4 and V is TRBV10-3, with TRBD1 identical over 7 bases. The length of the CDR3 is 12 residues. CDR1 is ENHRY and CDR2 is SYGVKD in the germline V gene. The junction had 4 bases not matched to a gene; V was cut back by 5 bases and J by 9 bases. For the CDR3, the DNA is TGTGCCATCAGTAGACAGGGTAGCATTCAGTACTTC. Protein product: CAISRQGSIQYF.

The V gene is TRBV28, the J gene TRBJ1-2; possible D gene TRBD1, 6 bases. V dropped 5 bases and J dropped 6 bases, with 10 bases sitting between them. The CDR3 extends over 12 amino acids. Germline CDR1 reads MDHEN; CDR2 reads SYDVKM. The chain's CDR3 is CASSNRGDGYTF. The CDR3 DNA sequence: TGTGCCAGCAGTAATAGGGGGGATGGCTACACCTTC.

The chain employs TRBV12-5 and TRBJ2-3; perhaps D is TRBD1 or TRBD2 (5 bases each). The CDR3 consists of 17 residues. Looked up from germline, CDR1 is LGHNT and CDR2 is FRNRAP. Trimming left V 1 base short and J 7 bases short, with 21 bases between. The CDR3 nucleotides read TGTGCTAGTGGTTTGGCCCTGTCACTAGGGGTTCGGAATACGCAGTATTTT. Encoded protein: CASGLALSLGVRNTQYF.

This clone has only one observation. J is TRBJ2-3 and V is TRBV14; 10 bases line up with TRBD2. This CDR3 region has 15 residues. Germline assignment: CDR1 SGHDN and CDR2 FVKESK. V dropped 4 bases and J dropped 2; count of bases not matched to a gene: 3. The chain's CDR3 is CASSPSGGVTDTQYF. In DNA, the CDR3 is TGTGCCAGCAGCCCTAGCGGGGGAGTCACAGATACGCAGTATTTT.

This chain links TRBV10-3 with TRBJ2-7; D may match TRBD1 or TRBD2 (5 bases each). The CDR3 is made up of 14 amino acids. CDR1 and CDR2 from the germline V gene are ENHRY and SYGVKD. Trimming took 3 bases from V and 1 from J, leaving 10 bases between them. For the CDR3, the DNA is TGTGCCATCAGTGAAGGGACGAGATCCTACGAGCAGTACGTC. Amino acids: CAISEGTRSYEQYV.

This sequence joins TRBV2 and TRBJ2-1, with a weak D call TRBD2 (5 bases). V shed 7 bases and J shed 6 bases, with 13 bases lying between them. Germline CDR1 and CDR2: SNHLY and FYNNEI. This CDR3 spans 13 amino acids. Here the CDR3 reads CASTTDFSNEQFF. The CDR3 region has the DNA TGTGCCAGCACTACGGACTTCTCCAATGAGCAGTTCTTC.

The V call is TRBV5-1, the J call TRBJ1-2, with 7 bases that match TRBD1. V lost 0 bases to trimming and J lost 4 bases; unmatched junction nucleotides: 3. The CDR3 is made up of 14 amino acids. Germline V gives CDR1 SGHRS, CDR2 YFSETQ. The CDR3 DNA reads TGCGCCAGCAGCTTGGACAGGGGCCCCTATGGCTACACCTTC. It encodes CASSLDRGPYGYTF.

The V gene is TRBV4-3, the J gene TRBJ2-1, with 7 bases identical to TRBD2. V dropped 1 base and J dropped 3; count of bases not matched to a gene: 3. Germline V gene sequence: CDR1 LGHNA, CDR2 YSLEER. The CDR3 sequence is 15 residues long. CDR3 sequence: CASSQVGGGYNEQFF. The CDR3 bases are TGCGCCAGCAGCCAAGTTGGCGGGGGCTACAATGAGCAGTTCTTC.

This clone showed up just once. The CDR3 region has the DNA TGCGCCAGCAGCTTGGCGGGGGTTGGGGGACCCCTAGATTCCCTCCACTTT. It is translated as CASSLAGVGGPLDSLHF. The gene calls are TRBV5-1 and TRBJ1-6; the D gene is possibly TRBD1 (5 bases). V dropped 0 bases and J dropped 14 bases, with 24 bases sitting between them. This CDR3 comprises 17 residues. In germline, CDR1 is SGHRS, CDR2 YFSETQ.

The genes are TRBV14 and TRBJ1-1; D unresolved. The germline V gene has CDR1 SGHDN and CDR2 FVKESK. This CDR3 is 14 amino acids long. V was shortened by 2 bases and J by 4 bases, with 11 bases between the two germline ends. The CDR3 nucleotides are TGTGCCAGCAGCCAATCACCTCCCGGCACTGAAGCTTTCTTT. Its translation is CASSQSPPGTEAFF.